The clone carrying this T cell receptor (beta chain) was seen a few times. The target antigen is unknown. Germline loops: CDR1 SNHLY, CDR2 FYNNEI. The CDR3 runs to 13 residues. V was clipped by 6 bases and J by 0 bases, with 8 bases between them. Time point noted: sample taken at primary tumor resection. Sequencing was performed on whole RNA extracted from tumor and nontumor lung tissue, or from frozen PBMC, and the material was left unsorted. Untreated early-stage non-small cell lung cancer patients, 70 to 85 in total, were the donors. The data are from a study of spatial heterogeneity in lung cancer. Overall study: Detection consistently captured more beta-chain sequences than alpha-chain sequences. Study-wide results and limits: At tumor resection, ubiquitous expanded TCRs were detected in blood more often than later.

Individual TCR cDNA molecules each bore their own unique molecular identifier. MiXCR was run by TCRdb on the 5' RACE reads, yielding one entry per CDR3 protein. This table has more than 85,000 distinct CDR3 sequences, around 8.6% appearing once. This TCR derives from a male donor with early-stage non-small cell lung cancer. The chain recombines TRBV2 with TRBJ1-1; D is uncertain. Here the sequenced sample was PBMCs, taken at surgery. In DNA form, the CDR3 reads TGTGCCAGCAGGGTGACGGTGAACACTGAAGCTTTCTTT. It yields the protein CASRVTVNTEAFF.